Listed below are T cell receptor beta chains from one sample, sequenced in a study of regulatory T cells in long-lasting Graves disease. TCRdb called the multiplex PCR reads again in MiXCR, with one record for every CDR3 protein. Among around 320,000 distinct CDR3 sequences listed, approximately 15% were seen once. A further study also used this sample, focusing on T cells in Graves' hyperthyroidism and ophthalmopathy.

The source was peripheral blood mononuclear cells (PBMCs), collected at new diagnosis, from a patient treated with antithyroid drugs. The receptor source for this set is a man aged 35-49 years with Graves disease. The CDR3 runs from the conserved cysteine through the conserved F or W. A D gene is named only where the DNA matches it firmly. The size of a clone is reported for some rows only, either as once, few or many, or as a class for expanded clones.

15,TRBV4-1,NA,many,TRBJ2-7,CASSVRDVVTYEQYF,TGCGCCAGCAGCGTCCGGGACGTCGTGACCTACGAGCAGTACTTC
12,TRBV5-5,TRBD2,many,TRBJ2-7,CASSSSGRVEYF,TGTGCCAGCAGCTCAAGCGGGAGAGTTGAGTACTTC
18,TRBV24-1,TRBD1,NA,TRBJ2-4,CATSDTRTGFGAKNIQYF,TGTGCCACCAGTGATACCCGGACAGGGTTTGGGGCAAAAAACATTCAGTACTTC
15,TRBV6-1,NA,many,TRBJ1-2,CASSRTISGGRGYTF,TGTGCCAGCAGTCGAACTATCAGTGGAGGCCGTGGCTACACCTTC
16,TRBV29-1,TRBD2,few,TRBJ2-1,CSVEYLGRGLRNEQFF,TGCAGCGTTGAGTATCTTGGGAGGGGCCTCCGGAATGAGCAGTTCTTC
14,TRBV14,NA,few,TRBJ2-1,CASSRDINYNEQFF,TGTGCCAGCAGCCGGGACATAAACTACAATGAGCAGTTCTTC
19,TRBV7-8,TRBD2,NA,TRBJ2-1,CASSLAGLAGGLSYNEQFF,TGTGCCAGCAGCTTAGCGGGGCTAGCGGGGGGGTTATCCTACAATGAGCAGTTCTTC
15,TRBV27,TRBD1,few,TRBJ2-2,CASRRGQGNPGELFF,TGTGCCAGCAGGCGGGGACAGGGGAATCCCGGGGAGCTGTTTTTT
19,TRBV20-1,TRBD1,many,TRBJ1-1,CSARNTGTGVRLGNTEAFF,TGCAGTGCTAGAAATACCGGGACAGGGGTCCGGTTGGGGAACACTGAAGCTTTCTTT
13,TRBV18,NA,many,TRBJ1-2,CASSQQANYGYTF,TGTGCCAGCTCCCAGCAAGCTAACTATGGCTACACCTTC
15,TRBV24-1,TRBD2,NA,TRBJ2-1,CATSRTSGDYNEQFF,TGTGCCACCAGCCGGACTAGCGGAGATTACAATGAGCAGTTCTTC
16,TRBV4-3,TRBD2,few,TRBJ2-2,CASSLPAGGGTGELFF,TGCGCCAGCAGCCTCCCGGCGGGGGGTGGCACCGGGGAACTGTTTTTT
20,TRBV12-3/TRBV12-4,TRBD2,many,TRBJ2-3,CASSQRRRGLAGARTDTQYF,TGTGCCAGCAGTCAGCGACGGAGGGGACTAGCGGGGGCCCGCACAGATACGCAGTATTTT
13,TRBV28,NA,many,TRBJ2-7,CASSKDPPGEQYF,TGTGCCAGCAGTAAGGACCCCCCGGGGGAGCAGTACTTC
16,TRBV12-5,TRBD1,NA,TRBJ1-3,CASGLPTTGEGNTIYF,TGTGCTAGTGGTTTGCCAACGACAGGGGAAGGAAACACCATATATTTT
14,TRBV2,TRBD2,many,TRBJ2-5,CASSATSGTPTQYF,TGTGCCAGCAGCGCTACTAGCGGCACCCCAACCCAGTACTTC
15,TRBV5-1,TRBD2,many,TRBJ2-7,CASSADPSGANEQYF,TGCGCCAGCAGCGCGGATCCTAGCGGGGCCAACGAGCAGTACTTC
18,TRBV7-9,TRBD2,many,TRBJ2-5,CASSSSGAGGLPQETQYF,TGTGCCAGCAGCTCCTCGGGAGCGGGGGGGCTCCCTCAAGAGACCCAGTACTTC
14,TRBV7-9,NA,NA,TRBJ2-7,CASSSHVGSYEQYF,TGTGCCAGCAGCTCGCACGTGGGGTCGTACGAGCAGTACTTC
14,TRBV7-8,TRBD1,many,TRBJ1-5,CASSPGPGQGPQHF,TGTGCCAGCAGCCCGGGGCCGGGACAGGGGCCCCAGCATTTT
17,TRBV28,NA,NA,TRBJ1-1,CASSFFFTDSRNTVAFF,TGTGCCAGCAGTTTTTTCTTCACCGACAGTAGAAACACTGTAGCTTTCTTT
12,TRBV20-1,NA,NA,TRBJ2-1,CSASRDTNEQFF,TGCAGTGCTAGCCGGGACACCAATGAGCAGTTCTTC
15,TRBV30,NA,few,TRBJ1-6,CAWSVGGGGNSPLHF,TGTGCCTGGAGTGTGGGAGGGGGAGGTAATTCACCCCTCCACTTT
14,TRBV4-1,NA,NA,TRBJ1-3,CASSQGQWRNTIYF,TGCGCCAGCAGCCAAGGGCAGTGGAGAAACACCATATATTTT
16,TRBV19,NA,few,TRBJ1-3,CASSMRTAGSGNTIYF,TGTGCCAGTAGTATGAGGACAGCCGGCTCTGGAAACACCATATATTTT
12,TRBV28,NA,many,TRBJ1-5,CASRPRGQPQHF,TGTGCCAGCAGGCCCCGCGGCCAGCCCCAGCATTTT
13,TRBV6-1,NA,NA,TRBJ2-3,CATLGLLTDTQYF,TGTGCCACCCTCGGGCTACTCACAGATACGCAGTATTTT
16,TRBV12-3/TRBV12-4,TRBD1,many,TRBJ1-2,CASSLAGGDATAGYTF,TGTGCCAGCAGTTTAGCAGGGGGCGACGCTACTGCTGGCTACACCTTC
18,TRBV7-9,NA,NA,TRBJ1-6,CASSLKGYPARVNSPLHF,TGTGCCAGCAGCTTAAAAGGGTACCCGGCACGGGTTAATTCACCCCTCCACTTT
13,TRBV5-1,NA,many,TRBJ2-3,CASSQGGTDTQYF,TGCGCCAGCAGCCAAGGGGGAACAGATACGCAGTATTTT
15,TRBV4-2,NA,many,TRBJ2-5,CASSQSGAMQETQYF,TGTGCCAGCAGCCAATCCGGGGCCATGCAAGAGACCCAGTACTTC
14,TRBV10-3,TRBD2,many,TRBJ2-7,CAISGGGLSYEQYF,TGTGCCATCAGTGGCGGGGGGCTATCCTACGAGCAGTACTTC
15,TRBV28,TRBD1,many,TRBJ2-1,CASSLQGASGNEQFF,TGTGCCAGCAGTTTACAGGGGGCGTCAGGCAATGAGCAGTTCTTC